These T cell receptor beta chains were read from a single sample in a study of cytomegalovirus exposure and HLA in healthy donors. This table comes from immunoSEQ multiplex PCR, and its TCRdb copy is limited to in-frame clones, with some not included. There are some 210,000 clones in the sample; roughly 80% occur only once, and 4.5% to 6% lies in the top ten. Material: PBMCs. Every receptor here comes from a woman younger than 30 in good health and CMV-seronegative. Both conserved end residues are part of each CDR3. Fields, in order: V gene, clone size, D gene, J gene, CDR3 DNA, CDR3 protein. The D gene is left open where the match is weak. Where a row states a size, it is once, few, many or the class of an expanded clone; other rows omit it.

V gene: TRBV30; clone size: NA; D gene: NA; J gene: TRBJ2-4; CDR3 DNA: TGTGCCTGGAGTGGCCGCGGGGACGAAAACATTCAGTACTTC; CDR3 protein: CAWSGRGDENIQYF
V gene: TRBV18; clone size: NA; D gene: TRBD1; J gene: TRBJ2-2; CDR3 DNA: TGTGCCAGCTCACCCACCGGACAGGGCACGAACACCGGGGAGCTGTTTTTT; CDR3 protein: CASSPTGQGTNTGELFF
V gene: TRBV2; clone size: NA; D gene: TRBD2; J gene: TRBJ2-5; CDR3 DNA: TGTGCCAGCAGGACTAGCGGGAGATTGTGGGAGACCCAGTACTTC; CDR3 protein: CASRTSGRLWETQYF
V gene: TRBV30; clone size: NA; D gene: NA; J gene: TRBJ2-7; CDR3 DNA: TGTGCCTGGAGTTCGGACACGAAGGGAAGGCAGTACTTC; CDR3 protein: CAWSSDTKGRQYF
V gene: TRBV18; clone size: NA; D gene: NA; J gene: TRBJ1-2; CDR3 DNA: TGTGCCAGCTCACCTTCCGACACTAGGGGCTACACCTTC; CDR3 protein: CASSPSDTRGYTF
V gene: TRBV10-3; clone size: NA; D gene: NA; J gene: TRBJ1-1; CDR3 DNA: TGTGCCATCAGTGAGTCGGGGGAGGGCACTGAAGCTTTCTTT; CDR3 protein: CAISESGEGTEAFF
V gene: TRBV27; clone size: NA; D gene: TRBD1; J gene: TRBJ2-7; CDR3 DNA: TGTGCCAGCAGTACGCCCGGGACAGGGGTTAACGAGCAGTACTTC; CDR3 protein: CASSTPGTGVNEQYF
V gene: TRBV7-6; clone size: medium-sized; D gene: TRBD1; J gene: TRBJ1-5; CDR3 DNA: TGTGCCAGCAGCTCGGACAGGGGCGACTTCAATCAGCCCCAGCATTTT; CDR3 protein: CASSSDRGDFNQPQHF
V gene: TRBV30; clone size: NA; D gene: TRBD2; J gene: TRBJ2-7; CDR3 DNA: TGTGCCTGGACTCGGGCGGGAGACTACGAGCAGTACTTC; CDR3 protein: CAWTRAGDYEQYF
V gene: TRBV20-1; clone size: NA; D gene: NA; J gene: TRBJ2-7; CDR3 DNA: TGCAGTGCCCGGGACGACCACGAGCAGTACTTC; CDR3 protein: CSARDDHEQYF
V gene: TRBV6-1; clone size: NA; D gene: TRBD2; J gene: TRBJ2-7; CDR3 DNA: TGTGCCAGCAGTGAACTAACTAGCGGGAGTAGATACGAGCAGTACTTC; CDR3 protein: CASSELTSGSRYEQYF
V gene: TRBV5-8; clone size: NA; D gene: NA; J gene: TRBJ1-2; CDR3 DNA: TGTGCCAGCAGCTTGGGGAGCGCGTACTCCTATGGCTACACCTTC; CDR3 protein: CASSLGSAYSYGYTF
V gene: TRBV5-1; clone size: NA; D gene: TRBD2; J gene: TRBJ2-7; CDR3 DNA: TGCGCCAGCAGCTTGGGGTGGCTAGCGGGAGAGGGCTACGAGCAGTACTTC; CDR3 protein: CASSLGWLAGEGYEQYF
V gene: TRBV7-2; clone size: NA; D gene: NA; J gene: TRBJ1-2; CDR3 DNA: TGTGCCAGCAGTTTAGGGGGTTTTTACGTCGGCTACACCTTC; CDR3 protein: CASSLGGFYVGYTF